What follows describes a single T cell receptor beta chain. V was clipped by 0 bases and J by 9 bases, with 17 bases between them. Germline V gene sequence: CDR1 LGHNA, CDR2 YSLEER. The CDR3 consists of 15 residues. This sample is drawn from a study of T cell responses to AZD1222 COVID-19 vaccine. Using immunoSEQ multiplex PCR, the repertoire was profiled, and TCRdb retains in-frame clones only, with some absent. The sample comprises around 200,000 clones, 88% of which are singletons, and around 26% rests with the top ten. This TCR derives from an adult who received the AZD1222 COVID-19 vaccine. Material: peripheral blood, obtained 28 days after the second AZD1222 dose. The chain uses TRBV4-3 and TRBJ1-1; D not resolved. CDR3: CASSQEMRPDTKAFF. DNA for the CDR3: TGCGCCAGCAGCCAAGAAATGCGACCTGACACCAAAGCTTTCTTT.